This TCR beta chain was observed in a study of graft-versus-host responses after intestinal transplantation. As for the study in general: Tacrolimus plus steroids were given to all recipients for approximately 3 years, preceded by anti-thymocyte globulin induction. Study outcomes and limitations: Elevated graft-versus-host to host-versus-graft clonal ratios in allografts were recorded for patients with graft-donor T cell macrochimerism.

Responders (around 200,000, CFSE-labeled) were co-plated with around 200,000 irradiated, violet-dye-labeled stimulators. Dividing CFSE-low CD3+CD4+ and CD3+CD8+ responders were isolated by sorting after the reaction. Some clones are missing from TCRdb's copy, which holds only in-frame ones; the method was immunoSEQ multiplex PCR. The sample shows some 22,000 clones, roughly two fifths of them seen only once. The CDR3 loop spans 17 amino acids. Deletions cut 1 base from V and 8 bases from J, with 22 bases between. Germline CDR1 is SGHRS and CDR2 is YFSETQ. The sequence came from a human patient who received an intestinal transplant. The sequences come from alloreactive CD8+ T cells from a mixed lymphocyte reaction culture, collected before intestinal transplant. Subset of the sample: CFSE-low proliferating T cells sorted from roughly 6-day pre-transplant mixed lymphocyte reaction (GvH or HvG direction). The V and J genes are TRBV5-1 and TRBJ2-1, with TRBD2 as a possible D gene (5 bases). CDR3 sequence (DNA): TGCGCCAGCAGCTTGTATTTGCAGTCGACTATGATTGATGAGCAGTTCTTC. This encodes CASSLYLQSTMIDEQFF.